Shown below are 11 T cell receptor beta chains from a single sample sequenced in a study of T cell repertoires in aging, cancer and after chemotherapy. TRB rearrangements spanning V, D and J were amplified using mixed TRB-A/B primers. TCRdb reanalysed the multiplex PCR reads using MiXCR and keeps one entry per CDR3 protein. Among 3,500 to 5,000 distinct CDR3 sequences listed, 64% were seen once. The template was genomic DNA from peripheral blood, not RNA. The sequenced sample consisted of blood. All receptors derive from a human donor with a solid tumor.

This chain joins TRBV20-1 and TRBJ2-7; 9 bases line up with TRBD1. V trimming: 6 bases; J trimming: 1 base; junction bases outside the gene matches: 13. The CDR3 consists of 16 residues. CDR1 and CDR2 from the germline V gene are DFQATT and SNEGSKA (reference sequence). The CDR3 DNA reads TGCAGTGCATCGCGGCCAGGGACAGGGATTTCCTACGAGCAGTACTTC. Amino acids: CSASRPGTGISYEQYF.

This clonotype was counted between two and nine times. The chain joins TRBV5-1 to TRBJ1-4; 9 positions match TRBD1. This CDR3 has 14 amino acids. J was trimmed by 9 bases and V by 4 bases; bases with no gene match: 7. Per germline, CDR1 SGHRS and CDR2 YFSETQ. The CDR3 DNA reads TGCGCCAGCAGCCCCGGGACAGGGCTAAAAAAACTGTTTTTT. Protein sequence: CASSPGTGLKKLFF.

The chain couples TRBV7-2 to TRBJ2-1; TRBD1 or TRBD2 may be the D gene (5 bases each). CDR1 is SGHTA and CDR2 is FQGNSA in the germline V gene. The V gene lost 1 base and the J gene lost 16 bases, with 23 bases spanning the gap. The CDR3 runs to 15 residues. The CDR3 bases are TGTGCCAGCAGCTTAGAGGGGTTAGCGCCCTACCGAGTATTCTTC. Its protein is CASSLEGLAPYRVFF. The variable domain in full, completed from reference TRBV7-2 and TRBJ2-1, reads GAGVSQSPSNKVTEKGKDVELRCDPISGHTALYWYRQSLGQGLEFLIYFQGNSAPDKSGLPSDRFSAERTGGSVSTLTIQRTQQEDSAVYLCASSLEGLAPYRVFFGPGTRLTVL.

Of note for this clonotype: One end of the junction does not line up with germline, which may come from a read error. V usage is TRBV5-5 and J usage is TRBJ2-7; weak D call: TRBD1 (6 bases). The germline V gene has CDR1 SGHKS and CDR2 YYEKEE (reference sequence). The CDR3 extends over 14 amino acids. This CDR3 is CASSATGSPYKQYF. The DNA for the CDR3 is TGTGCCAGCAGTGCGACAGGTTCTCCCTACAAGCAGTACTTC.

The rearrangement uses TRBV20-1 and TRBJ2-7; 7 bases align to TRBD2. J was trimmed by 0 bases and V by 3 bases; bases with no gene match: 5. The CDR3 consists of 14 residues. Germline loops: CDR1 DFQATT, CDR2 SNEGSKA (reference sequence). CDR3 DNA sequence: TGCAGTGCTAGGGGCGGGGGAAGCTCCTACGAGCAGTACTTC. Its protein is CSARGGGSSYEQYF.

The chain employs TRBV15 and TRBJ1-1; D not certain. Deletions cut 0 bases from V and 8 bases from J, with 7 bases between. CDR3 length: 12 amino acids. The germline gives CDR1 LNHNV, CDR2 YYDKDF (reference sequence). The CDR3 nucleotides read TGTGCCACCAGCAGAGATCGCGAAGAAGCTTTCTTT. It codes for CATSRDREEAFF.

The chain employs TRBV19 and TRBJ2-3, with 7 bases matching TRBD1. The CDR3 is 13 residues long. J lost 9 bases, V lost 5 bases, and 8 bases had no gene match. CDR1 and CDR2 (germline): LNHDA, SQIVND (reference sequence). CDR3 protein: CASSPRQGQTQYF. The CDR3 nucleotides are TGTGCCAGTAGTCCCCGACAGGGACAAACGCAGTATTTT.

The chain recombines TRBV19 with TRBJ1-2; tentative D call: TRBD1 (6 bases). V dropped 1 base and J dropped 4 bases, with 13 bases sitting between them. CDR1 LNHDA and CDR2 SQIVND come from the germline V gene (reference sequence). The CDR3 length is 15 residues. The CDR3 coding sequence is TGTGCCAGTAGTATAGCGGGGGCGCCGGCCTATGGCTACACCTTC. Encoded protein: CASSIAGAPAYGYTF.

The rearrangement uses TRBV7-6 and TRBJ2-7; D is uncertain. V lost 1 base to trimming and J lost 5 bases, with 6 bases between them. The germline CDR1 and CDR2 sequences are SGHVS and FNYEAQ. CDR3 length: 12 amino acids. The CDR3 is CASSLDTNEQYF. The CDR3 DNA sequence: TGTGCCAGCAGCTTAGATACCAACGAGCAGTACTTC.

The chain couples TRBV12-3 or TRBV12-4 to TRBJ2-7; D is undetermined. The CDR3 contains 12 residues. With 3 bases removed from V and 6 bases from J, the gap between germline ends came to 9 bases. The CDR3 protein is CASSLTWGEQYF. CDR3 in DNA: TGTGCCAGCAGTTTGACGTGGGGCGAGCAGTACTTC.

The chain links TRBV11-2 to TRBJ1-6; TRBD1 is a possible D gene (5 bases). This CDR3 contains 15 residues. Germline CDR1 SGHAT, CDR2 FQNNGV. With 5 bases removed from V and 11 bases from J, the gap between germline ends came to 19 bases. The chain's CDR3 is CASSQVGQGGPPLHF. CDR3 in DNA: TGTGCCAGCAGCCAAGTAGGTCAGGGAGGCCCACCCCTCCACTTT.